These T cell receptor beta chains were read from a single sample in a study of T cell responses to AZD1222 COVID-19 vaccine. Using immunoSEQ multiplex PCR, the repertoire was profiled, and TCRdb retains in-frame clones only, with some absent. The repertoire holds around 150,000 clones, with around 85% as singletons. The sample consisted of peripheral blood, taken 28 days after the second dose of the MenACWY control vaccine. The receptors stem from an adult who received the MenACWY meningococcal vaccine as a control. Each CDR3 is given with its conserved first and last residue. Fields, in order: clone size, CDR3 length, J gene, D gene, V gene, CDR3 DNA, CDR3 protein. The D gene is left open where the match is weak. Not every row has a clone size; where given, it reads once, few, many or a size class.

>.|11|TRBJ2-7|.|TRBV20-1
TGCAGTGCTACCGGTCCCTACGAGCAGTACTTC
CSATGPYEQYF
>.|14|TRBJ1-1|.|TRBV3-1/TRBV3-2
TGTGCCAGCAGCCAAGGAGGTAGGAACACTGAAGCTTTCTTT
CASSQGGRNTEAFF
>.|15|TRBJ2-3|TRBD2|TRBV2
TGTGCCAGCAGTGTCGCGCGGGAGTTCCGCGATACGCAGTATTTT
CASSVAREFRDTQYF
>.|14|TRBJ1-1|.|TRBV5-1
TGCGCCAGCGGACAGAGTGTTTTGAACACTGAAGCTTTCTTT
CASGQSVLNTEAFF
>.|14|TRBJ2-2|.|TRBV19
TGTGCCAGTAGTCCCGGGATCACGAGGGGGGAGCTGTTTTTT
CASSPGITRGELFF
>.|15|TRBJ1-4|.|TRBV3-1/TRBV3-2
TGTGCCAGCAGCCCGGGGGGCCGCGGGAATGAAAAACTGTTTTTT
CASSPGGRGNEKLFF
>.|14|TRBJ2-1|.|TRBV7-2
TGTGCCAGCAGCTTAGGGGGGACGAACAATGAGCAGTTCTTC
CASSLGGTNNEQFF
>medium-sized|14|TRBJ2-1|.|TRBV18
TGTGCCAGCTCACCGGTGGGCCTAGGAAATGAGCAGTTCTTC
CASSPVGLGNEQFF
>.|13|TRBJ2-7|.|TRBV10-3
TGTGCCATCGGGCAATCGAACTCCTACGAGCAGTACTTC
CAIGQSNSYEQYF
>many|15|TRBJ2-1|.|TRBV7-7
TGTGCCAGCAGCTTAGGCGGGGCCTCCTACAATGAGCAGTTCTTC
CASSLGGASYNEQFF
>few|14|TRBJ2-7|.|TRBV7-9
TGTGCCAGCAGCTTCGGCGACAGGACCTACGAGCAGTACTTC
CASSFGDRTYEQYF
>.|17|TRBJ2-3|TRBD1|TRBV19
TGTGCCAGTACCCCACCGTACAGGGGGGCTAGCACAGATACGCAGTATTTT
CASTPPYRGASTDTQYF
>.|15|TRBJ1-5|.|TRBV18
TGTGCCAGCTCCCTCAACCGGGTAAACGATCAGCCCCAGCATTTT
CASSLNRVNDQPQHF
>.|14|TRBJ2-5|.|TRBV5-1
TGCGCCAGCAGCTTGGTTTCTAGCCAAGAGACCCAGTACTTC
CASSLVSSQETQYF
>.|15|TRBJ1-2|TRBD1|TRBV14
TGTGCCAGCAGCCAAGATAGGAGGGGGCACTATGGCTACACCTTC
CASSQDRRGHYGYTF
>.|16|TRBJ2-3|TRBD1|TRBV9
TGTGCCAGCAGCGTAGGGACAGGGATAAGCACAGATACGCAGTATTTT
CASSVGTGISTDTQYF
>.|18|TRBJ1-2|.|TRBV10-3
TGTGCCATCAGTGTTGGGGGGGGACTGGGCGAAGTTTACTATGGCTACACCTTC
CAISVGGGLGEVYYGYTF
>.|13|TRBJ1-2|.|TRBV30
TGTGCCTGGAACCCCCTACAGAACTATGGCTACACCTTC
CAWNPLQNYGYTF
>.|12|TRBJ2-5|.|TRBV25-1
TGTGCCAGCAGGGGCCACCAAGAGACCCAGTACTTC
CASRGHQETQYF
>.|16|TRBJ2-3|.|TRBV3-1/TRBV3-2
TGTGCCAGCAGCCAACACCATTCTAGCCGCACAGATACGCAGTATTTT
CASSQHHSSRTDTQYF
>.|14|TRBJ1-1|.|TRBV19
TGTGCCAGTAGTATAGATTGGATAAGGGATGAAGCTTTCTTT
CASSIDWIRDEAFF
>.|11|TRBJ1-1|TRBD1|TRBV12-5
TGTGCTAGTAGGGGGCCCTTCGAAGCTTTCTTT
CASRGPFEAFF
>.|16|TRBJ1-2|TRBD1|TRBV5-1
TGCGCCAGCAGCTTGGGGACAGGGGGTGGTAACTATGGCTACACCTTC
CASSLGTGGGNYGYTF
>.|15|TRBJ1-4|TRBD1|TRBV28
TGTGCCAGCAAACCCTCCGGGACAGAGAATGAAAAACTGTTTTTT
CASKPSGTENEKLFF
>.|17|TRBJ1-1|.|TRBV11-3
TGTGCCAGCAGCTTAGATGTATTTGGCAGGGAGACATCTGAAGCTTTCTTT
CASSLDVFGRETSEAFF
>.|13|TRBJ2-3|.|TRBV7-9
TGTGCCAGCAGCCGATATGACAGCGGTATGGGGGTTTTT
CASSRYDSGMGVF
>.|14|TRBJ2-4|.|TRBV9
TGTGCCAGCAGCTCAGGGGAGAGGATAAACATTCAGTACTTC
CASSSGERINIQYF
>.|12|TRBJ2-2|.|TRBV2
TGTGCCAGGGGAAGGGCAAACGGGGAGCTGTTTTTT
CARGRANGELFF
>.|15|TRBJ1-2|.|TRBV7-8
TGTGCCAGCAGCTTAGGCGTCATTCCCCTGCGGGGCTACACCTTC
CASSLGVIPLRGYTF
>.|15|TRBJ2-3|TRBD2|TRBV5-1
TGCGCCAGCAGCGGGAGGGACGGAGCCACAGATACGCAGTATTTT
CASSGRDGATDTQYF
>.|15|TRBJ1-1|.|TRBV6-2/TRBV6-3
TGTGCCAGCAGTTCCCTCGAAAGACTACACGCTGAAGCTTTCTTT
CASSSLERLHAEAFF
>.|15|TRBJ1-2|TRBD1|TRBV6-5
TGTGCCAGCGGAGGACAGGGAAATGCTAACTATGGCTACACCTTC
CASGGQGNANYGYTF
>.|17|TRBJ2-7|TRBD2|TRBV5-1
TGCGCCAGCAGCTTGGGGGCCTATAGCGGGAGATCTAACGAGCAGTACTTC
CASSLGAYSGRSNEQYF
>.|14|TRBJ1-1|.|TRBV19
TGTGCCAGTACCTCTGACAGACTGAACACTGAAGCTTTCTTT
CASTSDRLNTEAFF
>.|14|TRBJ1-2|.|TRBV6-5
TGTGCCAGCAGTCCCGGGACGGTCCGGTATGGCTACACCTTC
CASSPGTVRYGYTF
>few|14|TRBJ1-2|.|TRBV6-5
TGTGCCAGCAGAAAACAGATAGCAAACTATGGCTACACCTTC
CASRKQIANYGYTF
>.|15|TRBJ2-2|.|TRBV7-7
TGTGCTAGCAGCCCCTTGGGCCAGAACACCGGGGAGCTGTTTTTT
CASSPLGQNTGELFF
>.|13|TRBJ1-1|TRBD1|TRBV24-1
TGTGCCACCAGTGCGATCGGGACAGGGGTGGCTTTCTTT
CATSAIGTGVAFF
>.|14|TRBJ2-3|.|TRBV30
TGTGCCTGGAGTCTTGGGGGGAACGAAGATACGCAGTATTTT
CAWSLGGNEDTQYF
>.|15|TRBJ1-1|.|TRBV7-2
TGTGCCAGCAGCTTAGCGGCAGGGGTGGGAACTGAAGCTTTCTTT
CASSLAAGVGTEAFF
>.|16|TRBJ2-5|TRBD1|TRBV7-6
TGTGCCAGCAGCTCCGGCCCCGGGACAGGGAGAGGGACCCAGTACTTC
CASSSGPGTGRGTQYF
>.|13|TRBJ2-2|.|TRBV3-1/TRBV3-2
TGTGCCAGCAGCCAAGGGGACTCCCGGGAGCTGTTTTTT
CASSQGDSRELFF
>.|13|TRBJ1-2|TRBD1|TRBV27
TGTGCCAGCAGTTTTAGACAGGGCCATGGCTACACCTTC
CASSFRQGHGYTF
>.|14|TRBJ2-1|.|TRBV6-5
TGTGCCAGCAGCCCCCTATATGAGGGATTTGAGCAGTTCTTC
CASSPLYEGFEQFF
>once|16|TRBJ1-6|.|TRBV11-2
TGTGCCAGCAGCTTAGGTGACAGTCCTATTAATTCACCCCTCCACTTT
CASSLGDSPINSPLHF
>once|14|TRBJ1-2|.|TRBV11-1
TGTGCCAGCAGCCCTCTTGGGGGAAGAGATGGCTACACCTTC
CASSPLGGRDGYTF
>.|16|TRBJ1-5|.|TRBV30
TGTGCCTGGAGTGAGTGGCGGGGAAGGGGCAATCAGCCCCAGCATTTT
CAWSEWRGRGNQPQHF
>.|13|TRBJ2-2|.|TRBV19
TGTGCAGGAGGGGGACGGGGCACCGGGGAGCTGTTTTTT
CAGGGRGTGELFF
>few|14|TRBJ2-2|.|TRBV10-3
TGTGCCATCAGTGAGGGACAGCACACCGGGGAGCTGTTTTTT
CAISEGQHTGELFF
>once|13|TRBJ2-5|TRBD2|TRBV7-6
TGTGCCAGCACCCCTGTGGGGGGGGAGACCCAGTACTTC
CASTPVGGETQYF
>.|13|TRBJ1-2|TRBD1|TRBV24-1
TGTGCCACCCGGGACAGGGAAGGCTATGGCTACACCTTC
CATRDREGYGYTF
>.|15|TRBJ1-3|.|TRBV5-1
TGCGCCAGCAGCCATGACGGGAACTCTGGAAACACCATATATTTT
CASSHDGNSGNTIYF